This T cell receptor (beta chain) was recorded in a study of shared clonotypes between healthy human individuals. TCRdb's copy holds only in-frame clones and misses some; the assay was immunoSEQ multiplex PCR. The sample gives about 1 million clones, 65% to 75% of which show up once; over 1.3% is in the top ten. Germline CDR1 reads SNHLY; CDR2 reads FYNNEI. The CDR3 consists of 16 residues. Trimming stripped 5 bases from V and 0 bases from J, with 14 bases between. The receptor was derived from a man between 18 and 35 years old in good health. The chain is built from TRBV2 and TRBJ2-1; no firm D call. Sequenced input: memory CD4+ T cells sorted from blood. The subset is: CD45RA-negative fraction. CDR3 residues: CASSRTRESSYNEQFF. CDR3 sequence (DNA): TGTGCCAGCAGTAGGACGAGAGAGAGCTCCTACAATGAGCAGTTCTTC.